This TCR beta chain originates from a study of T cells in Graves' hyperthyroidism and ophthalmopathy. RNA transcripts gave rise to amplified TCR beta CDR3 regions. The study used the HTBI primer set for a first-round RT-PCR of the TCR CDR3. A single record per CDR3 protein comes from TCRdb applying MiXCR to the multiplex PCR reads. The sample shows about 690,000 distinct CDR3 sequences, 15% to 20% of them seen only once. This clonotype was observed a few times. What it recognizes is unknown. Newly diagnosed hyperthyroidism, duration under 2 months, in patients aged 18 to 65. Clinical symptoms, serum thyroxine, TRAb, thyroid ultrasound and orbital computed tomography informed diagnoses. Findings and limits, study-wide: Blood held most thyroid clonotypes expanded above 0.001 frequency. Ophthalmopathy stood apart from stable hyperthyroidism in a 13 V-J model.

After removal of 3 bases from V and 6 bases from J, the junction contained 5 bases not matched to a gene. This CDR3 has 15 amino acids. Germline CDR1 is SNHLY and CDR2 is FYNNEI. This sequence joins TRBV2 and TRBJ1-4, with TRBD1 matching 9 bases. The clonotype originates from a man aged 45-65 years with Graves' hyperthyroidism. The sequenced sample was blood. The CDR3 here is CASSDWTGDDEKLFF. CDR3 sequence (DNA): TGTGCCAGCAGTGACTGGACAGGGGATGATGAAAAACTGTTTTTT. The variable domain in full, completed from reference TRBV2 and TRBJ1-4, reads EPEVTQTPSHQVTQMGQEVILRCVPISNHLYFYWYRQILGQKVEFLVSFYNNEISEKSEIFDDQFSVERPDGSNFTLKIRSTKLEDSAMYFCASSDWTGDDEKLFFGSGTQLSVL.